This TCR beta chain was obtained from a study of technical replicates of blood from a handful of donors. Assay used: immunoSEQ multiplex PCR; TCRdb lists only in-frame clones, some missing. This sample has tens of thousands of clones, with around 96% found just once. In germline, CDR1 is SGDLS, CDR2 YYNGEE. Germline trimming cut 7 bases from V and 2 bases from J; bases unmatched to any gene: 8. The CDR3 is 16 residues long. The V call is TRBV9, the J call TRBJ2-7, with 14 bases fitting TRBD2. The sequenced sample was T cells isolated from PBMCs. The receptor was derived from a human donor in good health. The CDR3 nucleotides read TGTGCCAGCTCCGGGACTAGCGGGAGTAGCACCTACGAGCAGTACTTC. Translation gives CASSGTSGSSTYEQYF.